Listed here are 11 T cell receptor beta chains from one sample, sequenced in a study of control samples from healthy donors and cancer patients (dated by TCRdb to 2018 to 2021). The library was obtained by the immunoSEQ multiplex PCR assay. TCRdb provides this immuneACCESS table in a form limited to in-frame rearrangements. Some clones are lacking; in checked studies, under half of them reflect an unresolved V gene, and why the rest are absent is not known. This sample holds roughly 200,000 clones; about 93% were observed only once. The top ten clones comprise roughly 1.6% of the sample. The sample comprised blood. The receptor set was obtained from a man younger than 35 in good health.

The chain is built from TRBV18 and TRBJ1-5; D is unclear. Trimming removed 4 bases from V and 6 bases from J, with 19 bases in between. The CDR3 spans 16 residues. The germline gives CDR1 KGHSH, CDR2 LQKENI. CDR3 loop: CASSRTMPGEGQPQHF. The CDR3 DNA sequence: TGTGCCAGCTCACGAACGATGCCTGGGGAGGGTCAGCCCCAGCATTTT.

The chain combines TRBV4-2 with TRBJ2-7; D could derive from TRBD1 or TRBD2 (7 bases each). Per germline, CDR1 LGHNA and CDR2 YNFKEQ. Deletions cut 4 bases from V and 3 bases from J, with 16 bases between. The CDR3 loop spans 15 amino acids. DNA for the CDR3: TGTGCCAGCAGCCCCCAGGGGGGGGGTTTCTACGAGCAGTACTTC. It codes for CASSPQGGGFYEQYF.

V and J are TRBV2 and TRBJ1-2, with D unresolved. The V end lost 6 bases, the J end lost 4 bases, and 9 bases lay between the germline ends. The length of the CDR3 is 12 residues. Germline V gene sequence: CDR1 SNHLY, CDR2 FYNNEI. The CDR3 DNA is TGTGCCAGCAGCTCGATCAGCTATGGCTACACCTTC. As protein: CASSSISYGYTF.

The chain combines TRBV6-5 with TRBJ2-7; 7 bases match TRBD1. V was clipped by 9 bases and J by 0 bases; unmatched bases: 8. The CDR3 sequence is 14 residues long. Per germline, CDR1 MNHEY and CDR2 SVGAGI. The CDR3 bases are TGTGCCAGTTCTAGGGGGCACAACTCCTACGAGCAGTACTTC. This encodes CASSRGHNSYEQYF.

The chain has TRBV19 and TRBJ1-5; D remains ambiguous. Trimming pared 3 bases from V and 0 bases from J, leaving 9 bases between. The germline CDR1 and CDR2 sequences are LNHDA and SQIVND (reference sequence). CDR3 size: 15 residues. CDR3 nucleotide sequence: TGTGCCAGTAGTATCCCCGGGGATAGCAATCAGCCCCAGCATTTT. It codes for CASSIPGDSNQPQHF.

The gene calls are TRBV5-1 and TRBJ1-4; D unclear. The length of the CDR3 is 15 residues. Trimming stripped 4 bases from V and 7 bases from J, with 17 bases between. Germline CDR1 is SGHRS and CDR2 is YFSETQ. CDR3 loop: CASSGEGRGTEKLFF. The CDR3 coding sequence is TGCGCCAGCAGCGGGGAGGGCAGAGGAACTGAAAAACTGTTTTTT.

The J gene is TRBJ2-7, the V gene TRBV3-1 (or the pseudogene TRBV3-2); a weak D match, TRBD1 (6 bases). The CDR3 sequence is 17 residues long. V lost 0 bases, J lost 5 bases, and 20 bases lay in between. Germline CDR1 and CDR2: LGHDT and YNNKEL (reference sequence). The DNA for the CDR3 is TGTGCCAGCAGCCAAGATCTATCCACAGGGTTTACCCACGAGCAGTACTTC. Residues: CASSQDLSTGFTHEQYF.

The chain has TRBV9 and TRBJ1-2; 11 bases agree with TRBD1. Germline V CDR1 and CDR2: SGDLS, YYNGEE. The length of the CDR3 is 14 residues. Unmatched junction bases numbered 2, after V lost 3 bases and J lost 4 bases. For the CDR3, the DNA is TGTGCCAGCAGCGCGGACAGGGGGCCCTATGGCTACACCTTC. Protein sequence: CASSADRGPYGYTF.

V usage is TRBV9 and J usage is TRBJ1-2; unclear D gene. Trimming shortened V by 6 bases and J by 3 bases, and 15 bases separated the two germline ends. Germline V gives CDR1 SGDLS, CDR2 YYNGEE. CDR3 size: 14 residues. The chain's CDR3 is CASTSEWADYGYTF. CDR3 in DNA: TGTGCCAGCACGTCGGAGTGGGCTGACTATGGCTACACCTTC.

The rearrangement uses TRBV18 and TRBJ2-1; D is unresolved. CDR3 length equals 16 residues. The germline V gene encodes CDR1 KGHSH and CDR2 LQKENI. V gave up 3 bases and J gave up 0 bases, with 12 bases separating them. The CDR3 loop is CASSPERPSSYNEQFF. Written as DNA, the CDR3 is TGTGCCAGCTCACCTGAAAGACCAAGCTCCTACAATGAGCAGTTCTTC.

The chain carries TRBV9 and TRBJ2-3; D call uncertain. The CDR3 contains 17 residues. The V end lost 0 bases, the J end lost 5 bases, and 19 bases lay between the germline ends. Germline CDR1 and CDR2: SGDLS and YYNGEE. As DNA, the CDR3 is TGTGCCAGCAGCGTAGGAATCATTCCGATGGTTGGAGATACGCAGTATTTT. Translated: CASSVGIIPMVGDTQYF.